This T cell receptor (beta chain) emerged from a study of blood T cells in healthy people across ages (dated by TCRdb to the mid-2010s). In terms of the full investigation: In model experiments, template switching captured roughly one uniquely barcoded TCR beta cDNA molecule for every two T cells. Age-related changes in TCR beta repertoire diversity were measured in the study by deep sequencing normalized with unique cDNA molecular identifiers. The donors were split into four age groups: young (average around 17 years), middle-aged (nearly 40), aged (roughly 65) and long-lived (82). To avoid experimental bias, donors of different ages were randomly spread across the sequencing lanes. Two additional independent replicas of 1 million unique cDNA reads from the same blood draw were analyzed for two donors (one aged 18 to 30 and one aged 80 or older). Here is what the overall study found, with its caveats: As age increased, observed TCR beta diversity per million T cells dropped in a roughly linear way, and a significant reduction was already evident by age 40. Estimates of total diversity based on one million sequenced T cells were considered lower bounds and underestimates. There was a strong correlation between observed TCR beta diversity and the percentage of naive T cells measured by flow cytometry. Since profiling was done on bulk unsorted PBMCs, naive and antigen-experienced compartments could not be conclusively compared. Donor CMV infection status was unknown, potentially confounding age-related changes in expanded clonotypes. Compared with the aged group, the long-lived group had more naive CD4+ T cells, fewer expanded clones and increased TCR diversity, a pattern suggesting age selection.

The library relied on 5' RACE. TCRdb shows the sequencer as Illumina HiSeq 2500. A second roughly 7 to 11 cycle PCR used a sample-barcoded 5' primer and a J-beta primer mix. Each TCR beta cDNA molecule received a unique molecular identifier from a template-switch 5' adaptor carrying 12 random nucleotides. Each sample yielded at least 3 million CDR3-containing paired-end reads. All of the RNA was converted into first-strand cDNA using the Mint cDNA synthesis kit, with a TRBC-specific oligonucleotide serving as the primer. All cDNA was treated with uracil-DNA glycosylase and then went through a first 18-cycle PCR with the universal primers M1SS and BC2_uni_R. Under the source paper's analysis protocol: Normalization of each sample was performed by random selection of 1 million high-quality reads, each carrying a distinct molecular identifier. Instead of being binned into consensus sequences, reads that shared molecular identifiers were thrown out. MiTCR, with a Q25 quality threshold and the strictest error-elimination algorithm, was used for CDR3 identification, clonotype clustering and error correction. Lower-bound total TCR beta diversity was estimated with a nonparametric unseen species model using Euler transformation. TCRdb reanalyzed the raw reads on its own, using fastp at Q25 for trimming and MiXCR for clone calling, and kept in-frame beta chains. Entries are consolidated by CDR3 protein sequence, retaining the most common genes and DNA. For this entry, the V and J calls and clone size follow TCRdb and not the study's own pipeline. The sample profile shows around 1,600,000 distinct CDR3 sequences; approximately 39% of them were found once. About 4% of the sample rests with the top ten.

Points on this clonotype: Its cognate antigen has yet to be identified. Base qualities were left out, and no much larger clone turns up one base away.

CDR1 is given as MDHEN and CDR2 as SYDVKM, both from the germline V gene. Spanning cysteine to phenylalanine, the CDR3 consists of 9 amino acids. Just the 27-base CDR3 DNA is kept, in frame starting at base 1. V was cut back by 11 bases and J by 3 bases, leaving a gap of 5 bases between them. The donors were some 39 Caucasian individuals from Russia, aged 6 to 90 years, who were systemically healthy. Ten milliliters of peripheral blood were collected from each donor into EDTA-treated Vacutainer tubes. Ficoll-Paque density-gradient centrifugation was used to isolate PBMCs, with at least 7 million obtained per sample. Trizol reagent was used to extract total RNA from the PBMCs, yielding at least 5.5 micrograms per sample. The percentages of naive CD45RAhigh/CD27high T cells were determined by flow cytometry on a PBMC aliquot from every donor.

The sequenced material came from blood. The TCR comes from a woman under 30 in good health. The rearrangement joined TRBV28 to TRBJ2-7; no D gene can be assigned with confidence. CDR3 sequence: CAPGYEQYF. Here is the DNA: TGTGCCCCGGGCTACGAGCAGTACTTC.